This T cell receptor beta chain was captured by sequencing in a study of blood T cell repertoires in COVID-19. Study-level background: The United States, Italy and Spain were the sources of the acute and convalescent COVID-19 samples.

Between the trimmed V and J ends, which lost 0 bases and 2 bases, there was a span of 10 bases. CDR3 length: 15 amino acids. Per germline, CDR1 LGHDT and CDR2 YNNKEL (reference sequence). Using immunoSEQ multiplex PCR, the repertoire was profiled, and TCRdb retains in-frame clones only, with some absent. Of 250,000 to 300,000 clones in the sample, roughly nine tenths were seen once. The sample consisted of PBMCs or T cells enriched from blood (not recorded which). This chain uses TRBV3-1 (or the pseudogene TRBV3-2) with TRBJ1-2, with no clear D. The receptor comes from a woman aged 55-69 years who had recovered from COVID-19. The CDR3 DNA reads TGTGCCAGCAGCCAAGAAAGCCCCAGGAACTATGGCTACACCTTC. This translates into CASSQESPRNYGYTF.